This T cell receptor (beta chain) was identified in a study of identical twins. The study's findings and limits: With beta out-of-frame sequences, excess sharing by twins was weaker.

In every case, the donor was a healthy Caucasian. Remarks on this clonotype: Its antigen remains unidentified.

Template switching supplied a universal primer site; unique molecular identifiers were carried on the cDNA. TCRdb processed the 5' RACE reads anew with MiXCR; each CDR3 protein has one entry. The data show roughly 570,000 distinct CDR3 sequences, roughly 9.5% seen once. Another study also made use of these data, one on yellow fever vaccine responses in identical twins.

The origin of this receptor is a woman between 18 and 29 years old in good health. The sample comprised PBMCs.

CDR3 in amino acids: CASSIHRGPTEAFF. CDR3 bases: TGTGCCAGCAGCATCCACAGGGGCCCCACTGAAGCTTTCTTT. The V and J genes are TRBV11-2 and TRBJ1-1; 7 nucleotides agree with TRBD1. With 5 bases clipped from V and 4 bases from J, the junction kept 7 bases outside the gene matches. This CDR3 has 14 residues. The germline CDR1 and CDR2 sequences are SGHAT and FQNNGV.